This T cell receptor (beta chain) was observed in a study of CD8 T cells in ankylosing spondylitis. Study conclusions and caveats: Researchers report that disease-linked clones proved CD8+ and relatively rare in peripheral blood. A motif of eight highly homologous TCR beta variants was seen as apparently characteristic of ankylosing spondylitis blood.

One entry per CDR3 protein, called by TCRdb with MiXCR from the 5' RACE reads. Of roughly 250,000 distinct CDR3 sequences listed, over 9.5% are singletons. This clonotype was observed a handful of times. The antigen is undetermined. V lost 6 bases and J 2 bases, leaving 14 bases between the germline ends. Germline assignment: CDR1 SGHAT and CDR2 FQNNGV. This CDR3 comprises 14 residues. The receptor's source is a male donor with ankylosing spondylitis or in good health (not recorded which). The J gene is TRBJ2-7, the V gene TRBV11-2; no definite D call. The sequencing sample was made of blood, either unsorted or a sorted T cell fraction (not recorded which). The DNA for the CDR3 is TGTGCCAGCAGTCACCTCGGGCAGGCCTACGAGCAGTACTTC. This translates into CASSHLGQAYEQYF.